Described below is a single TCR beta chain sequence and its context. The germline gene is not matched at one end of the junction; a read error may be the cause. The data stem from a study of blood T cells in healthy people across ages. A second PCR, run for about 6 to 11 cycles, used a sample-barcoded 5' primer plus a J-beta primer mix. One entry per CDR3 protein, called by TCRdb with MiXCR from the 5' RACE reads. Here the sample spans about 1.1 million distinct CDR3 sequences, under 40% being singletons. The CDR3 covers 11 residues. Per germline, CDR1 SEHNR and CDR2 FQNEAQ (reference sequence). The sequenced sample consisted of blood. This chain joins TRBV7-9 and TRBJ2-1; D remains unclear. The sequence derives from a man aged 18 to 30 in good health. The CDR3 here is CASSQAGEQFF. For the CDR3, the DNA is TGCGCCAGCAGCCAAGCAGGAGAGCAGTTCTTC.